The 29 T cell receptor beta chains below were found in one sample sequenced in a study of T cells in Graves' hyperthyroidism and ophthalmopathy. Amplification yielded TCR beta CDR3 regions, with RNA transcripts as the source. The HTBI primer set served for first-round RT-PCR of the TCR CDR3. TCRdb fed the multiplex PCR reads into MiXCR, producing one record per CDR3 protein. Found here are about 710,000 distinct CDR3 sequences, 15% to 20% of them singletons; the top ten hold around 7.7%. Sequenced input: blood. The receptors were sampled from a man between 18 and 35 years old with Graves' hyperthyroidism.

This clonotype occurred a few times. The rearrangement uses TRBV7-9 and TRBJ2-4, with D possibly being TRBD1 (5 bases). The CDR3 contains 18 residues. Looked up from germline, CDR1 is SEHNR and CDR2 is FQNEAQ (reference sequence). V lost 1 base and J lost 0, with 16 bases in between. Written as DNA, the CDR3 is TGTGCCAGCAGCTTAGGAACAGGCCGCCGGGTAGCCAAAAACATTCAGTACTTC. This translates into CASSLGTGRRVAKNIQYF.

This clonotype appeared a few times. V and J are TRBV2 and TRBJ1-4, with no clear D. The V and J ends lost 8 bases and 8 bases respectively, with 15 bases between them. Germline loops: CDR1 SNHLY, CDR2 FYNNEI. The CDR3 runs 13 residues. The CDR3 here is CASGRTDGEKLFF. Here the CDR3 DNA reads TGTGCCAGCGGGAGAACCGACGGGGAAAAACTGTTTTTT.

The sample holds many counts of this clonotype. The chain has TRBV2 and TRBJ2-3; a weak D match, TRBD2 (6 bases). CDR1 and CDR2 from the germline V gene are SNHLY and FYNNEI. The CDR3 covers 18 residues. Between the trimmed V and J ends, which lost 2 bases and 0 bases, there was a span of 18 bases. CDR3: CASSEFARLGPSTDTQYF. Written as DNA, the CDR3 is TGTGCCAGCAGTGAATTTGCGCGACTAGGGCCTAGCACAGATACGCAGTATTTT.

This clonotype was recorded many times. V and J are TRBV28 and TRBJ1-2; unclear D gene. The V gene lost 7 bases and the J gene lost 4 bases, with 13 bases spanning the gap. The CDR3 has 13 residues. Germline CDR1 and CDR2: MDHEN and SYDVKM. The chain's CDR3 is CASTREKVYGYTF. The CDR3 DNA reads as TGTGCCAGCACTCGTGAGAAGGTCTATGGCTACACCTTC.

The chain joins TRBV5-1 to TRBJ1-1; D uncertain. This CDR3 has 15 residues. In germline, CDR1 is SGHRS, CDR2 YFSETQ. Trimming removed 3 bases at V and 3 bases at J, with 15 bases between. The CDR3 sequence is CASSSGRVGDTEAFF. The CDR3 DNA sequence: TGCGCCAGCAGCTCGGGTCGGGTTGGGGACACTGAAGCTTTCTTT.

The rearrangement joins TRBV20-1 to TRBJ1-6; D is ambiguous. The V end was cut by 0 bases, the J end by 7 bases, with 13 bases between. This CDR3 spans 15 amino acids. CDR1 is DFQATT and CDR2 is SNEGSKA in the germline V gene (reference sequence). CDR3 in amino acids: CSARDSVEVNSPLHF. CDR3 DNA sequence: TGCAGTGCTAGAGATTCGGTGGAGGTGAATTCACCCCTCCACTTT.

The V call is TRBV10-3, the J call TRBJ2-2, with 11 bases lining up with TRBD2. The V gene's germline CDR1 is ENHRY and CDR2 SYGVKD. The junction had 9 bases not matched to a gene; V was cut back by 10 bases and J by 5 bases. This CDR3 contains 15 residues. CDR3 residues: CATGTSGTQTGELFF. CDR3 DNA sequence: TGTGCCACAGGGACTAGCGGAACACAAACCGGGGAGCTGTTTTTT.

Here the CDR3 reads CASSERSAGSGDTQYF. CDR3 DNA sequence: TGTGCCAGCAGTGAAAGGTCGGCAGGGAGCGGAGATACGCAGTATTTT. The chain is built from TRBV2 and TRBJ2-3, with D possibly being TRBD1 or TRBD2 (5 bases each). V was trimmed by 2 bases and J by 5 bases, leaving 17 bases between them. The germline V gene has CDR1 SNHLY and CDR2 FYNNEI. This CDR3 contains 16 residues. Full variable domain (outside the CDR3, taken from reference TRBV2 and TRBJ2-3): EPEVTQTPSHQVTQMGQEVILRCVPISNHLYFYWYRQILGQKVEFLVSFYNNEISEKSEIFDDQFSVERPDGSNFTLKIRSTKLEDSAMYFCASSERSAGSGDTQYFGPGTRLTVL.

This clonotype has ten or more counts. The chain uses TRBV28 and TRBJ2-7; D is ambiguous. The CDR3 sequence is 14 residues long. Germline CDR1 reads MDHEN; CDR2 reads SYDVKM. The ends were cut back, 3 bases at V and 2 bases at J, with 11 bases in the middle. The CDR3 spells CASSFGIKTYEQYF. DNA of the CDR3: TGTGCCAGCAGTTTTGGGATTAAAACCTACGAGCAGTACTTC.

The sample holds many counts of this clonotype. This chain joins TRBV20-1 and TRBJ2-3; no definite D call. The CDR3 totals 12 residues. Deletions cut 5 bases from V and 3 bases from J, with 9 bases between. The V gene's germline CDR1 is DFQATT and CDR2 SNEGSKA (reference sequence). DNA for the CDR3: TGCAGTGCTGGAAGGACGACAGATACGCAGTATTTT. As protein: CSAGRTTDTQYF.

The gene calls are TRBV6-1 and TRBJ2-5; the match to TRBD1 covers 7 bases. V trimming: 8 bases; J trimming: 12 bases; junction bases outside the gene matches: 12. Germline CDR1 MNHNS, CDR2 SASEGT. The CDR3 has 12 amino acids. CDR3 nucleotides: TGTGCCAGCGGACCACAGGGGCAAGTTAAGTACTTC. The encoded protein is CASGPQGQVKYF.

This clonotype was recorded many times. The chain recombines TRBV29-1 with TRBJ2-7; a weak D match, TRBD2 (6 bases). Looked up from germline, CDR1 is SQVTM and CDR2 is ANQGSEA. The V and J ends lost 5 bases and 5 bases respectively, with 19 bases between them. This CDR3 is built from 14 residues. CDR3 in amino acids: CSVRRDAIRHEQYF. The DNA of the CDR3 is TGCAGCGTTCGGCGGGACGCCATTCGCCACGAGCAGTACTTC.

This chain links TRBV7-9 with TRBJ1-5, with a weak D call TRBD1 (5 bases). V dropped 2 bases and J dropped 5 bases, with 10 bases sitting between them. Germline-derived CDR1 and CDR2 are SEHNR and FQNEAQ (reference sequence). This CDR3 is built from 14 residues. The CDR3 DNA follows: TGTGCCAGCAGCTTACAGGGTTCCGATCAGCCCCAGCATTTT. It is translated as CASSLQGSDQPQHF. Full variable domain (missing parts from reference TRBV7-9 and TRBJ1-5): DTGVSQNPRHKITKRGQNVTFRCDPISEHNRLYWYRQTLGQGPEFLTYFQNEAQLEKSRLLSDRFSAERPKGSFSTLEIQRTEQGDSAMYLCASSLQGSDQPQHFGDGTRLSIL.

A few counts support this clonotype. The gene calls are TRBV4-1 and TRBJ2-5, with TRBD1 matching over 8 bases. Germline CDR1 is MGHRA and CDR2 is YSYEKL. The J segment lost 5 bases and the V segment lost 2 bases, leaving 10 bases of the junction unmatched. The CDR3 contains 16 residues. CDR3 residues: CASSQPATGGGETQYF. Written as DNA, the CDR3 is TGCGCCAGCAGCCAACCCGCCACAGGGGGAGGCGAGACCCAGTACTTC.

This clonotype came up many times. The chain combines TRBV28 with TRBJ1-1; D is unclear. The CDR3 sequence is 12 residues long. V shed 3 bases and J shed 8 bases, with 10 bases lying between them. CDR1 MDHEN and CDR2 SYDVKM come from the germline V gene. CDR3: CASSFPAREAFF. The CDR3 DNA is TGTGCCAGCAGTTTCCCTGCCCGGGAAGCTTTCTTT.

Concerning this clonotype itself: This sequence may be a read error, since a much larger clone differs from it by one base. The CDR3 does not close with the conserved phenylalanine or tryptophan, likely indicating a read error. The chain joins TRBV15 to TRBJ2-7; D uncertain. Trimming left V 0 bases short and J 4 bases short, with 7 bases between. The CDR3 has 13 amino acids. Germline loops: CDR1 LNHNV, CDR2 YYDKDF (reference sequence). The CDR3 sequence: CATSRDLGYEQYS. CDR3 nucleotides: TGTGCCACCAGCAGAGATCTCGGTTACGAGCAGTACTCC.

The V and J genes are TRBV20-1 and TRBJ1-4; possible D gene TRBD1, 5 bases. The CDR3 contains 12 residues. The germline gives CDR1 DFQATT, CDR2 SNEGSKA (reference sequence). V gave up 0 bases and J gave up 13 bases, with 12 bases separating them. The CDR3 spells CSARDRVVRLFF. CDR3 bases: TGCAGTGCTAGAGACAGGGTCGTGCGACTGTTTTTT.

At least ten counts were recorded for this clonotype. CDR3 coding DNA: TGTGCCTCCGACTCCGGGGTCACCGGGGAGCTGTTTTTT. It is translated as CASDSGVTGELFF. The chain links TRBV30 to TRBJ2-2; D might be TRBD2 (5 bases). Germline V gives CDR1 GTSNPN, CDR2 SVGIG (reference sequence). The CDR3 has 13 residues. With 7 bases removed from V and 4 bases from J, the gap between germline ends came to 13 bases.

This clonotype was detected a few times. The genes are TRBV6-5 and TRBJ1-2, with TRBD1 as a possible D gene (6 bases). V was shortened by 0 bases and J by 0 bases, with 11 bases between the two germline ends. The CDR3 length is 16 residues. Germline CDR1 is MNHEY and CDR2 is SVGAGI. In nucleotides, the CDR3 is TGTGCCAGCAGTTACTCAGGGGGAGATACTAACTATGGCTACACCTTC. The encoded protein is CASSYSGGDTNYGYTF.

The CDR3 nucleotides are TGTGCCAGCAGCTTACTAGCGGGAGGGTCGGAGACCCAGTACTTC. Encoded protein: CASSLLAGGSETQYF. The chain links TRBV7-3 to TRBJ2-5; TRBD2 matches 12 bases. This CDR3 region has 15 residues. The V and J ends lost 2 bases and 5 bases, in that order; junction bases with no gene match: 3. Germline values: CDR1 SGHTA, CDR2 FQGTGA.

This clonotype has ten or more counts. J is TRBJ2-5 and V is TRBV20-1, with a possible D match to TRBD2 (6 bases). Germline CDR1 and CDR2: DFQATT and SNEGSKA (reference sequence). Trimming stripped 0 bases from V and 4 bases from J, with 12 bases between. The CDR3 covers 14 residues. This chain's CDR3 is CSARDRGFRETQYF. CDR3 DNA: TGCAGTGCTAGAGATCGGGGGTTCCGAGAGACCCAGTACTTC.

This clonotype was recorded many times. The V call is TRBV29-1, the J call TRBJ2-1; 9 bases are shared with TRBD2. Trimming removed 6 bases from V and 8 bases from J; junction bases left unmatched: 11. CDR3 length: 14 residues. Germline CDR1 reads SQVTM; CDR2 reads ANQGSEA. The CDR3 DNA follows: TGCAGCGTGCTACCGGGACTAGCTTGGCATGAGCAGTTCTTC. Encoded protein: CSVLPGLAWHEQFF.

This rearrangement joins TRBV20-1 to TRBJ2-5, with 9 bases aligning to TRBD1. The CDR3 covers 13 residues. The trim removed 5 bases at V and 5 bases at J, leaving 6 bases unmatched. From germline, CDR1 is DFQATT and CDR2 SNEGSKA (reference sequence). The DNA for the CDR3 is TGCAGTGCTTGGACAGGGGAGGGCGAGACCCAGTACTTC. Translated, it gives CSAWTGEGETQYF.

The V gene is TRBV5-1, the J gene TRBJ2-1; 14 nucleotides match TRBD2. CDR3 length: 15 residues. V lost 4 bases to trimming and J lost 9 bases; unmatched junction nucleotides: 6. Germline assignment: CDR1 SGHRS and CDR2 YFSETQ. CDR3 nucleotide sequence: TGCGCCAGCAGCCCCGGGACTAGCGGGAGAGTTGAGCAGTTCTTC. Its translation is CASSPGTSGRVEQFF.

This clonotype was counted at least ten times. The CDR3: CASSSSGNEQFF. The CDR3 DNA sequence: TGTGCCAGCAGCTCGAGCGGGAATGAGCAGTTCTTC. This chain joins TRBV7-2 and TRBJ2-1; a weak D match, TRBD2 (6 bases). The CDR3 has 12 residues. CDR1 and CDR2 (germline): SGHTA, FQGNSA. Trimming stripped 4 bases from V and 7 bases from J, with 8 bases between.

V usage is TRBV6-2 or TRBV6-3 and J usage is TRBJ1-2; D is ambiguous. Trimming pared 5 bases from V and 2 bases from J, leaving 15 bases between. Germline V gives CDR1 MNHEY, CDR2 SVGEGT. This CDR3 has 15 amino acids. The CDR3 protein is CASSVTLEVNYGYTF. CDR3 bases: TGTGCCAGCAGTGTAACCCTGGAAGTAAACTATGGCTACACCTTC.

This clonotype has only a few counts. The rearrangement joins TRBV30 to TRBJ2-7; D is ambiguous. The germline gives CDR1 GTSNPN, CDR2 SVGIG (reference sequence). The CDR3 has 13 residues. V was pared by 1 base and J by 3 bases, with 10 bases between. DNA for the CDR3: TGTGCCTGGAGTGAGAACCATAACTACGAGCAGTACTTC. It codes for CAWSENHNYEQYF.

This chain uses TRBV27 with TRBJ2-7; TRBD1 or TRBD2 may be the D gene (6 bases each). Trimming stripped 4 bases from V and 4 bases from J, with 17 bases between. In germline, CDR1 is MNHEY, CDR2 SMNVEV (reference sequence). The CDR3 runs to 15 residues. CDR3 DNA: TGTGCCAGCAGTTCTGAAGGGGGGTTAATATACGAGCAGTACTTC. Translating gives CASSSEGGLIYEQYF.

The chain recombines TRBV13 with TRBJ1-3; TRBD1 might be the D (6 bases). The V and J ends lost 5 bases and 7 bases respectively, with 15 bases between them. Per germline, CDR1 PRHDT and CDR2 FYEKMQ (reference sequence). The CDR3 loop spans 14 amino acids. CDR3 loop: CASSQGGIFNTIYF. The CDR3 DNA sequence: TGTGCCAGCAGCCAAGGGGGGATCTTCAACACCATATATTTT.